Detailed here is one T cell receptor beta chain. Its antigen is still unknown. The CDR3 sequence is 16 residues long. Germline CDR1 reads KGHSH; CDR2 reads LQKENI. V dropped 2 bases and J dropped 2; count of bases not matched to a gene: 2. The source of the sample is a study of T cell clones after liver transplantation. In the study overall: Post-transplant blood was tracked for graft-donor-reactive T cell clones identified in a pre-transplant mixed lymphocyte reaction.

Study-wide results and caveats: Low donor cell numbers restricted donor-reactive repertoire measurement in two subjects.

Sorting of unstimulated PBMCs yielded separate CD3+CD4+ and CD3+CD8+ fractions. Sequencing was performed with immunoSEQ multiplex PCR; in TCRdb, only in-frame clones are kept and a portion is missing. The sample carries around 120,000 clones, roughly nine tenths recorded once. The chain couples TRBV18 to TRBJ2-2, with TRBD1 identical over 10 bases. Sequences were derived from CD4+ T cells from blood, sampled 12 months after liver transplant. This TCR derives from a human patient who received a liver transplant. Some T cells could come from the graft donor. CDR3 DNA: TGTGCCAGCTCACCAGGGACAGGGGCTAACACCGGGGAGCTGTTTTTT. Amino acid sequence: CASSPGTGANTGELFF.